Shown below are 7 T cell receptor beta chains from a single sample sequenced in a study of blood T cell repertoires in COVID-19. Sequenced by immunoSEQ multiplex PCR; TCRdb stores in-frame clones only, minus some. The sample holds 200,000 to 300,000 clones, around 89% seen once. Input material: PBMCs or T cells enriched from blood (not recorded which). Receptors originate from a woman aged 40 to 55 with acute COVID-19.

V is TRBV7-9 and J is TRBJ1-5, with a weak D call TRBD1 (5 bases). Deletions cut 0 bases from V and 3 bases from J, with 12 bases between. From germline, CDR1 is SEHNR and CDR2 FQNEAQ (reference sequence). The CDR3 has 16 amino acids. CDR3 loop: CASSLAFGADNQPQHF. In DNA form, the CDR3 reads TGTGCCAGCAGCTTAGCGTTTGGGGCAGACAATCAGCCCCAGCATTTT.

The V call is TRBV29-1, the J call TRBJ2-3; 9 bases line up with TRBD1. With V trimmed by 3 bases and J by 3 bases, 7 bases remained unmatched. Germline V lookup: CDR1 SQVTM, CDR2 ANQGSEA. The CDR3 has 15 residues. In DNA, the CDR3 is TGCAGCGTTGAGGGAGGACAGGGGTTAACAGATACGCAGTATTTT. It translates to CSVEGGQGLTDTQYF.

The chain links TRBV28 to TRBJ1-2; D is uncertain. The CDR3 length is 15 residues. Trimming took off 3 bases at V and 3 bases at J, with 14 bases between the two ends. CDR1 is MDHEN, CDR2 SYDVKM, per germline. The CDR3 DNA reads TGTGCCAGCAGTTTCACTGGGGAGTATGACTATGGCTACACCTTC. It yields the protein CASSFTGEYDYGYTF.

The chain is built from TRBV28 and TRBJ1-5; D not resolved. The germline V gene has CDR1 MDHEN and CDR2 SYDVKM. Trimming stripped 1 base from V and 0 bases from J, with 4 bases between. The CDR3 consists of 14 residues. The CDR3 sequence: CASSLSLSNQPQHF. The CDR3 DNA reads TGTGCCAGCAGTTTATCCCTTAGCAATCAGCCCCAGCATTTT.

A few counts support this clone. This chain uses TRBV27 with TRBJ1-1; 7 bases align to TRBD1. The CDR3 is 15 residues long. CDR1 and CDR2 (germline): MNHEY, SMNVEV (reference sequence). V gave up 3 bases and J gave up 3 bases; unmatched junction bases: 7. CDR3 coding DNA: TGTGCCAGCAGTTTGCTTCGACAGGGTTACACTGAAGCTTTCTTT. It encodes CASSLLRQGYTEAFF.

Concerning this clone itself: The junction departs from germline at one end; a sequencing error may be responsible. V usage is TRBV7-7 and J usage is TRBJ2-2; the D is unclear. Germline V CDR1 and CDR2: SSHAT, FNYEAQ (reference sequence). CDR3 length equals 12 residues. The CDR3 DNA reads TGTGCTAGCAGCTTAGCCGGCGGGGAGCTGTTTTTT. This encodes CASSLAGGELFF.

V gene TRBV28 combines with J gene TRBJ1-2; D perhaps matches TRBD1 (6 bases). The germline gives CDR1 MDHEN, CDR2 SYDVKM. Trimming pared 2 bases from V and 6 bases from J, leaving 10 bases between. The CDR3 loop spans 13 amino acids. In nucleotides, the CDR3 is TGTGCCAGCAGTTTAAGAACAGGGAATGGCTACACCTTC. Translation: CASSLRTGNGYTF.